This T cell receptor (beta chain) was identified during a study of T cells in Graves' hyperthyroidism and ophthalmopathy. The CDR3 regions of TCR beta were amplified from RNA transcripts. In the first-round RT-PCR of the TCR CDR3, the HTBI primer set was used. TCRdb independently ran MiXCR on the multiplex PCR reads; one entry per CDR3 protein. In the table there are hundreds of thousands of distinct CDR3 sequences, approximately 20% of which are singletons. This clonotype was found many times. Hyperthyroidism of Graves' type that showed no ophthalmopathy progression within 18 months was stable. Patients aged 18 to 65 had newly diagnosed hyperthyroidism of under 2 months' duration. Used for diagnoses were clinical symptoms, serum thyroxine and TRAb, thyroid ultrasound and orbital computed tomography. Each 10 ml fresh peripheral blood draw supplied the PBMCs. CDR1 is DFQATT, CDR2 SNEGSKA, per germline (reference sequence). The junction had 9 bases not matched to a gene; V was cut back by 2 bases and J by 4 bases. The length of the CDR3 is 15 residues.

This sequence originates from a man aged 40-55 years with Graves' hyperthyroidism. The sample comprised blood. The rearrangement links TRBV20-1 to TRBJ2-7, with TRBD2 matching over 9 bases. CDR3 protein: CSARNTLAGSYEQYF. The CDR3 bases are TGCAGTGCTAGAAACACGCTAGCGGGGTCTTACGAGCAGTACTTC.